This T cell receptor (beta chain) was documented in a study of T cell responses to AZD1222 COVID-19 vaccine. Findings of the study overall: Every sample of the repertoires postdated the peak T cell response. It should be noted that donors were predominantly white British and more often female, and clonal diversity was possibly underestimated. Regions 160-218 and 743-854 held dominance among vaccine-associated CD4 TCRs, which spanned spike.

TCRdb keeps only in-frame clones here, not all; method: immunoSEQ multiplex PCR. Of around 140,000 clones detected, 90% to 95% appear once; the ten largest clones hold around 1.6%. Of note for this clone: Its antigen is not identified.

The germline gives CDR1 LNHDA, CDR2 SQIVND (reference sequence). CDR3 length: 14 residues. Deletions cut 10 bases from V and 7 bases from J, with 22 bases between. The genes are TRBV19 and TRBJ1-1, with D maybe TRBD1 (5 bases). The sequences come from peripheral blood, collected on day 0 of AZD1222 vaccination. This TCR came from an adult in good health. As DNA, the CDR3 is TGTGCCACCAGTACTGGGACTGGGCGAAGTGAAGCTTTCTTT. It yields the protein CATSTGTGRSEAFF.